The clone carrying this T cell receptor (beta chain) appeared many times. The CDR3 totals 12 residues. V was pared by 10 bases and J by 4 bases, with 13 bases between. Germline loops: CDR1 ENHRY, CDR2 SYGVKD. TCRdb used MiXCR to reprocess the RT-PCR reads, holding one entry per CDR3 protein. The sample lists about 680,000 distinct CDR3 sequences, 12% to 15% seen once, with about 3.9% in the top ten. The receptor was derived from a female donor in good health, serving as a healthy control. The J gene is TRBJ2-5, the V gene TRBV10-3; D is perhaps TRBD1 (7 bases). Sequenced sample: memory CD4+ T cells from blood. The CDR3 DNA reads as TGTGCCACCAGGGGGGTGGGAGAGACCCAGTACTTC. Residues: CATRGVGETQYF.